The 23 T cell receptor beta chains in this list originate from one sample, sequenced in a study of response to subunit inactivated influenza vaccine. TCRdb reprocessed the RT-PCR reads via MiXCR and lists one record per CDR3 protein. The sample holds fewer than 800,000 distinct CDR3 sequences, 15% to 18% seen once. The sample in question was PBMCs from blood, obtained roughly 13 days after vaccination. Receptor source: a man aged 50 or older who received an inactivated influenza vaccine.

In nucleotides, the CDR3 is TGTGCCAGCAGCTTTGCACCGGGAGAGACCCAGTACTTC. Translating it yields CASSFAPGETQYF. V and J are TRBV7-8 and TRBJ2-5; D remains ambiguous. This CDR3 spans 13 amino acids. The V end lost 3 bases, the J end lost 4 bases, and 9 bases lay between the germline ends. CDR1 is SGHVS, CDR2 FQNEAQ, per germline.

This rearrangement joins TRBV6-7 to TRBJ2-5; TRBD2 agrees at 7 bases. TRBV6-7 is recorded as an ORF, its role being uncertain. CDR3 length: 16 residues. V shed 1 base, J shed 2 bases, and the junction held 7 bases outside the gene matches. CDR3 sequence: CASSYLGLAVQETQYF. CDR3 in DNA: TGTGCCAGCAGTTACTTAGGGCTAGCGGTTCAAGAGACCCAGTACTTC.

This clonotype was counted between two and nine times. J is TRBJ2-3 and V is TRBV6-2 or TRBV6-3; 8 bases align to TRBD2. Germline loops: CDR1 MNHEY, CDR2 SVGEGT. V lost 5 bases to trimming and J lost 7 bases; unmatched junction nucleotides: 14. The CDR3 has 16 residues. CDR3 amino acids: CASSTQRGPNLYTQYF. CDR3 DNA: TGTGCCAGCAGTACCCAGCGGGGGCCAAACCTTTATACGCAGTATTTT.

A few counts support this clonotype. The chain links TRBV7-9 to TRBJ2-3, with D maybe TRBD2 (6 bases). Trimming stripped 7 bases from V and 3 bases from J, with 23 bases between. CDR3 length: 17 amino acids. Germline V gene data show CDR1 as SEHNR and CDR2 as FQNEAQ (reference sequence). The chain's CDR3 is CASTQASSAGSTDTQYF. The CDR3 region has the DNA TGTGCCAGCACCCAAGCCTCATCCGCGGGGTCTACAGATACGCAGTATTTT.

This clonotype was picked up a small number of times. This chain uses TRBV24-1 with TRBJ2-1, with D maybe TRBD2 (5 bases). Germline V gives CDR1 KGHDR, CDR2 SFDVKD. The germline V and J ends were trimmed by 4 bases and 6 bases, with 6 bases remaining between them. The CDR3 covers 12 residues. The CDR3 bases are TGTGCCACCAGTGACCGGGGCAATGAGCAGTTCTTC. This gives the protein CATSDRGNEQFF.

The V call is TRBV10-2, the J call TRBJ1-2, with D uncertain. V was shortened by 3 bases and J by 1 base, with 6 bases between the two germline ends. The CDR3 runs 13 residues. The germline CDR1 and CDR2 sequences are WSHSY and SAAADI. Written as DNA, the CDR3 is TGCGCCAGCAGTGAAGTTGATAACTATGGCTACACCTTC. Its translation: CASSEVDNYGYTF.

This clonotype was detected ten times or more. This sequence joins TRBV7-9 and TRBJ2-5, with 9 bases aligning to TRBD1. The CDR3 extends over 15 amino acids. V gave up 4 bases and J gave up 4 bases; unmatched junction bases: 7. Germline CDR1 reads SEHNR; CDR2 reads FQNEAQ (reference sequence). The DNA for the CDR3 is TGTGCCAGCAGCTATAGTGGGACAGGGAGAGAGACCCAGTACTTC. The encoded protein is CASSYSGTGRETQYF. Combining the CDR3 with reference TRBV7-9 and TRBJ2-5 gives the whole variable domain DTGVSQNPRHKITKRGQNVTFRCDPISEHNRLYWYRQTLGQGPEFLTYFQNEAQLEKSRLLSDRFSAERPKGSFSTLEIQRTEQGDSAMYLCASSYSGTGRETQYFGPGTRLLVL.

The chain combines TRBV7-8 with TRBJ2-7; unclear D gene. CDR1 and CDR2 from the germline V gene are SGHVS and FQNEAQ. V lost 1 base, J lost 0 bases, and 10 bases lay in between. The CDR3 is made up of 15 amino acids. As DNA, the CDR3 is TGTGCCAGCAGCTTAGGGGTAGGGCCCTCCTACGAGCAGTACTTC. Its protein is CASSLGVGPSYEQYF.

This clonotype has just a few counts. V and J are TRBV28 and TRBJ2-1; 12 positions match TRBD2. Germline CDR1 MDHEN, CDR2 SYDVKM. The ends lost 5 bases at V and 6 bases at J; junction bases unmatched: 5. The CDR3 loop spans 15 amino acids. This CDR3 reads CASSPTSGRINEQFF. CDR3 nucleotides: TGTGCCAGCAGTCCCACTAGCGGGAGGATCAATGAGCAGTTCTTC.

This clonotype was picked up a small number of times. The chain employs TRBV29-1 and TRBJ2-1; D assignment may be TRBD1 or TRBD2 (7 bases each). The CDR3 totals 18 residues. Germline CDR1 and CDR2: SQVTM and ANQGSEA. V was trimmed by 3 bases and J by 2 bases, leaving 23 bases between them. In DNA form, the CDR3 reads TGCAGCGTTGAGCACAGGGGCCTAAGGGAGGGGGCCTACAATGAGCAGTTCTTC. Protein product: CSVEHRGLREGAYNEQFF.

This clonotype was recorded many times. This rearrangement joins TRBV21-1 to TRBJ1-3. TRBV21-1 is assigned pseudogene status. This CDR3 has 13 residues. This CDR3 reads CASSPDGENTIYF. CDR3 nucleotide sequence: TGTGCCAGCAGCCCTGACGGTGAAAACACCATATATTTT.

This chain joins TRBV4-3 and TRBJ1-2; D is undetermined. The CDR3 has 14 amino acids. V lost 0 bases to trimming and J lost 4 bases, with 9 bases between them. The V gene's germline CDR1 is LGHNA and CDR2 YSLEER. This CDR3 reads CASSQETSLYGYTF. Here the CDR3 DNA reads TGCGCCAGCAGCCAAGAGACTTCCCTCTATGGCTACACCTTC.

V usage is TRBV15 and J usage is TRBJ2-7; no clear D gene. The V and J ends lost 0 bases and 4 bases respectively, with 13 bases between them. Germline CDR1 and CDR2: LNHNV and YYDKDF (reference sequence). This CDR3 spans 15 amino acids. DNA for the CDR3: TGTGCCACCAGCAGAGATCTAAGGGTAGGGTACGAGCAGTACTTC. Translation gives CATSRDLRVGYEQYF.

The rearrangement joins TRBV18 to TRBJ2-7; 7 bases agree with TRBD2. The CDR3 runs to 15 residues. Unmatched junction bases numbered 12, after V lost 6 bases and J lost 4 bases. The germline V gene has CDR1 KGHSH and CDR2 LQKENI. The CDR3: CASSPWGGLSYEQYF. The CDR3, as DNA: TGTGCCAGCTCCCCTTGGGGAGGGCTAAGTTACGAGCAGTACTTC.

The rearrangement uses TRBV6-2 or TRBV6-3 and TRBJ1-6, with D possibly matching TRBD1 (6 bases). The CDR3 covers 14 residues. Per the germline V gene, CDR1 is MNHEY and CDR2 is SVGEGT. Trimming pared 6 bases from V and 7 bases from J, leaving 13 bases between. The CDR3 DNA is TGTGCCAGCAGGACGACAGGAGTGAATTCACCCCTCCACTTT. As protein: CASRTTGVNSPLHF.

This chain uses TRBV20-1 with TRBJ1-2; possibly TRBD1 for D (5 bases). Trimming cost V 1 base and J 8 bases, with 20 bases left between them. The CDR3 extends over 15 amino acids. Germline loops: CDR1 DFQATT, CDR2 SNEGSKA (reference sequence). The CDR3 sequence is CSARALGGMPPGYTF. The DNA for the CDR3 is TGCAGTGCTAGAGCCCTGGGGGGAATGCCCCCGGGCTACACCTTC.

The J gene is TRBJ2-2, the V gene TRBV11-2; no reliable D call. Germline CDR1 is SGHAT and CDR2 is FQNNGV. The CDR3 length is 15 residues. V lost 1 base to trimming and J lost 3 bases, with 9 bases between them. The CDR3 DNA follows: TGTGCCAGCAGCTTAGTCATAGCAGACACCGGGGAGCTGTTTTTT. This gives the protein CASSLVIADTGELFF.

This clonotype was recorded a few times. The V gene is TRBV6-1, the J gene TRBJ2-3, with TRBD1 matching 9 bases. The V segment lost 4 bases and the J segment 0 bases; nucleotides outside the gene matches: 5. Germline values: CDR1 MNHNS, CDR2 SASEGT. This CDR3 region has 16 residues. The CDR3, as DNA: TGTGCCAGCAGTGCACAGGGGGCGCTTAGCACAGATACGCAGTATTTT. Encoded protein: CASSAQGALSTDTQYF.

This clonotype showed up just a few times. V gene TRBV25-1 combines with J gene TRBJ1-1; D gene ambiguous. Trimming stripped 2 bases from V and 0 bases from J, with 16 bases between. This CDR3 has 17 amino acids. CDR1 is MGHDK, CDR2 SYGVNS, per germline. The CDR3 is CASSEADWVEMNTEAFF. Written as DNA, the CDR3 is TGTGCCAGCAGTGAAGCCGACTGGGTTGAGATGAACACTGAAGCTTTCTTT.

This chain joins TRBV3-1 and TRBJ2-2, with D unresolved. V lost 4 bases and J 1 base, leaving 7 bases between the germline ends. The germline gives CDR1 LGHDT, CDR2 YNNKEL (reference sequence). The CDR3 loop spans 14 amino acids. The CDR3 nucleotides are TGTGCCAGCAGCCCTATCTGGAACACCGGGGAGCTGTTTTTT. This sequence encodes CASSPIWNTGELFF.

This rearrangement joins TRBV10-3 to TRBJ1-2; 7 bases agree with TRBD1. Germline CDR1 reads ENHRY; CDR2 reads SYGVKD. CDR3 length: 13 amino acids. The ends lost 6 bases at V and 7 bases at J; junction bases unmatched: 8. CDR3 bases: TGTGCCATCAGCGAAGACAGGGTTGGTGGCTACACCTTC. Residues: CAISEDRVGGYTF.

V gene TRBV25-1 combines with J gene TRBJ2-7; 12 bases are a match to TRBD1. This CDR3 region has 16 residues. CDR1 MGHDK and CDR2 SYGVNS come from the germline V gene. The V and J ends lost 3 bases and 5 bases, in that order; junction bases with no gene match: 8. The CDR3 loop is CASSDSGQGALDEQYF. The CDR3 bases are TGTGCCAGCAGTGACTCGGGACAGGGGGCTTTGGACGAGCAGTACTTC.

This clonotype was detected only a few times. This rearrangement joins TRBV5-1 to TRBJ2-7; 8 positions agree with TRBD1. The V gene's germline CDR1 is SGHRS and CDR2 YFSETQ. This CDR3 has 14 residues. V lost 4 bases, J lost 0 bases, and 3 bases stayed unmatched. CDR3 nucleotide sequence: TGCGCCAGCAGCATGGGACAGGCCTCCTACGAGCAGTACTTC. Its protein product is CASSMGQASYEQYF.